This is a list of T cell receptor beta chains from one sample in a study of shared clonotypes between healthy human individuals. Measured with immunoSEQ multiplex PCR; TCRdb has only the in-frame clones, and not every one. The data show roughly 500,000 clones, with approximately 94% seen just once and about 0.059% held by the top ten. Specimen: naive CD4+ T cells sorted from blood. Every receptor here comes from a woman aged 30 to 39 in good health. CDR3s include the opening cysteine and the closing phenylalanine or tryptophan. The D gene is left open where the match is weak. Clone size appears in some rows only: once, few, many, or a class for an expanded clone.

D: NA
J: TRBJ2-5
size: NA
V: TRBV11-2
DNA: TGTGCCAGCAGCTTAGATCTCTGGGGCCGGCAAGAGACCCAGTACTTC
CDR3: CASSLDLWGRQETQYF

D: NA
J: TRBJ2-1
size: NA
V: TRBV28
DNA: TGTGCCAGCAGTCCCGAAGTTAGGCAGTTCTTC
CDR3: CASSPEVRQFF

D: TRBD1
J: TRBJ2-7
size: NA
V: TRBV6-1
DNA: TGTGCCAGCAGAAACGACAGGGGGCGCGGCGAGCAGTACTTC
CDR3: CASRNDRGRGEQYF

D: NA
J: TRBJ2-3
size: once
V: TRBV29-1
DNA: TGCAGCGGGGAACCTCTAGAGGTGCCAGATACGCAGTATTTT
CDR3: CSGEPLEVPDTQYF

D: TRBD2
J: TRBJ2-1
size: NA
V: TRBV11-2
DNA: TGTGCCAGCAGGAGGACTAGCGGGAGTCTAAATGAGCAGTTCTTC
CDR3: CASRRTSGSLNEQFF

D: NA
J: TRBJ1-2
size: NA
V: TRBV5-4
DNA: TGTGCCAGCAGCTTGATCAGGGACTATGGCTACACCTTC
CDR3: CASSLIRDYGYTF

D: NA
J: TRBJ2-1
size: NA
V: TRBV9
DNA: TGTGCCAGCCGAGGGCCTGACAATGAGCAGTTCTTC
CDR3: CASRGPDNEQFF

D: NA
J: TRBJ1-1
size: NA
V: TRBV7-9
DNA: TGTGCCAGCAGCTTGTTTTCGGACGGACGACTAGGAACTGAAGCTTTCTTT
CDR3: CASSLFSDGRLGTEAFF

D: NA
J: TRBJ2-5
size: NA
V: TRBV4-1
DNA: TGCGCCAGCAGCCGGCTAGCCGCTGAGACCCAGTACTTC
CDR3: CASSRLAAETQYF

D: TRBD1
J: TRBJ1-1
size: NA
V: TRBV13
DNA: TGTGCCATTAAGCGCCAGGGGGCCCCCCAGAACACTGAAGCTTTCTTT
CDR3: CAIKRQGAPQNTEAFF

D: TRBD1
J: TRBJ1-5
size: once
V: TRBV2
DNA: TGTGCCAGCAGTTCACAGGGGAGCAATCAGCCCCAGCATTTT
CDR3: CASSSQGSNQPQHF

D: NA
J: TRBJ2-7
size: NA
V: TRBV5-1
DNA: TGCGCCAGCGGGCAAACAGGGAAGAGGGACGAGCAGTACTTC
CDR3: CASGQTGKRDEQYF

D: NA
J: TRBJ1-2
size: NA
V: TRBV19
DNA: TGTGCCAGTAGTATGGGGGGCGCTAACTATGGCTACACCTTC
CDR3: CASSMGGANYGYTF

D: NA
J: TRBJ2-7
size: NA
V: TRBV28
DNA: TGTGCCAGCGATACCACGGGCGAGCAGTACTTC
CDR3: CASDTTGEQYF

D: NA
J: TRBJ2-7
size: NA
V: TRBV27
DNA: TGTGCCAGCAGAAAAGACTACGAGCAGTACTTC
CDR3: CASRKDYEQYF

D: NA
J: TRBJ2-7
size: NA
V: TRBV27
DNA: TGTGCCAGCGCCACCATCAGAGGGGTAGGCTACTACGAGCAGTACTTC
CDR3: CASATIRGVGYYEQYF

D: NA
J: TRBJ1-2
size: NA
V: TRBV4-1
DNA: TGCGCCAGCAGCCAAGCAGGGGAGTCTAACTATGGCTACACCTTC
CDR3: CASSQAGESNYGYTF

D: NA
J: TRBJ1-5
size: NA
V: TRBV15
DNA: TGTGCCACCAGCAGACGGGGCCTTGGGGGCAATCAGCCCCAGCATTTT
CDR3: CATSRRGLGGNQPQHF

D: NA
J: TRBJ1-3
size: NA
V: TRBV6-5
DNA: TGTGCCAGCAGAGACAAAGGAGGCATATATTTT
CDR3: CASRDKGGIYF

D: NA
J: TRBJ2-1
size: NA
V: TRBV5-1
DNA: TGCGCCAGCAGCTTGGAGGGCAGCGGACCGAGCTCCTACAATGAGCAGTTCTTC
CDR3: CASSLEGSGPSSYNEQFF

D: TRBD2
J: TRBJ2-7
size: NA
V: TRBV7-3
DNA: TGTGCCAGCAGCCGACTAGCGGGGCCCTACGAGCAGTACTTC
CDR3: CASSRLAGPYEQYF

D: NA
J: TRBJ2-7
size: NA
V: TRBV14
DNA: TGTGCCAGCAGCCAAGACGGCGAGCAGTACTTC
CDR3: CASSQDGEQYF

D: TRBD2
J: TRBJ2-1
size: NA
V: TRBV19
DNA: TGTGCCAGTAGTAGGGGACTAGCGGGAGAGAGCTCCTACAATGAGCAGTTCTTC
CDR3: CASSRGLAGESSYNEQFF

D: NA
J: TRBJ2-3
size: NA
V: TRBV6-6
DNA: TGTGCCAGCAGTCAGAGGAGTCTGACAGATACGCAGTATTTT
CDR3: CASSQRSLTDTQYF

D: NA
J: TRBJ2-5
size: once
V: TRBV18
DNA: TGTGCCAGCTCACCAGCGACAGGGCGGGGAGAGACCCAGTACTTC
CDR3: CASSPATGRGETQYF

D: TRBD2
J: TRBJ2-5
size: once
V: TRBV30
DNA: TGTGCCTGGAGAGACCCCGGACTAGCGGGAGTGGGGACCCAGTACTTC
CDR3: CAWRDPGLAGVGTQYF

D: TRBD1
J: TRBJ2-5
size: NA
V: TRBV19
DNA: TGTGCCAGTAGCTCCGGGACAGGGGTAGAGACCCAGTACTTC
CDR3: CASSSGTGVETQYF

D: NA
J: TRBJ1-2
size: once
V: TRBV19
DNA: TGTGCCAGTAGCAGGGTGAATCTGGATGGCTACACCTTC
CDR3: CASSRVNLDGYTF